The rows below give T cell receptor beta chains drawn from one sample of a study of T cell changes during pregnancy in multiple sclerosis. Only in-frame clones appear in the TCRdb table, and some are missing; sequencing was by immunoSEQ multiplex PCR. The table shows over 30,000 clones, with just over 90% occurring only once. This material consisted of CD4+ T cells from peripheral blood mononuclear cells, taken in the third trimester of pregnancy. The receptors were sampled from a female donor with multiple sclerosis, enrolled in a pregnancy study. Both conserved end residues are part of each CDR3. A D gene is named only where the DNA matches it firmly. Clone size is not always given. Where it is, it says once, few, many or a class for expanded clones.

J,V,D,size,CDR3,DNA
TRBJ1-1,TRBV6-5,.,few,CASSYSKNRMNTEAFF,TGTGCCAGCAGTTACTCGAAGAACAGGATGAACACTGAAGCTTTCTTT
TRBJ2-3,TRBV5-1,.,.,CASSFGEADTQYF,TGCGCCAGCAGCTTCGGGGAAGCAGATACGCAGTATTTT
TRBJ2-7,TRBV5-5,TRBD1,.,CASSLTGEGQYF,TGTGCCAGCAGCTTGACAGGGGAAGGACAGTACTTC
TRBJ2-1,TRBV5-5,.,few,CASSLASQGPKHHYEQFF,TGTGCCAGCAGCTTGGCCTCGCAGGGTCCGAAACATCATTATGAGCAGTTCTTC
TRBJ1-2,TRBV11-2,.,.,CASSPGQNYGYTF,TGTGCCAGCAGCCCGGGACAAAACTATGGCTACACCTTC
TRBJ1-1,TRBV6-6,TRBD1,.,CASRIPGQGNTEAFF,TGTGCCAGCAGGATACCGGGACAGGGGAACACTGAAGCTTTCTTT
TRBJ2-5,TRBV9,TRBD2,once,CASSGAGGETQYF,TGTGCCAGCTCGGGGGCGGGAGGAGAGACCCAGTACTTC
TRBJ2-7,TRBV28,.,.,CASSSGGTRGSYEQYF,TGTGCCAGCAGTTCTGGGGGCACCAGGGGTTCCTACGAGCAGTACTTC
TRBJ2-1,TRBV11-2,.,.,CASSRESSSYNEQFF,TGTGCCAGCAGCCGGGAGTCAAGCTCCTACAATGAGCAGTTCTTC
TRBJ2-1,TRBV11-2,TRBD1,.,CASSSGQGAWNEQFF,TGTGCCAGCAGCTCCGGACAGGGGGCTTGGAATGAGCAGTTCTTC
TRBJ2-5,TRBV5-1,.,.,CASSLAPLAGETQYF,TGCGCCAGCAGCTTGGCCCCACTCGCCGGGGAGACCCAGTACTTC
TRBJ1-1,TRBV18,TRBD1,.,CASSTSQGAAVTEAFF,TGTGCCAGCTCAACTTCCCAGGGGGCGGCGGTCACTGAAGCTTTCTTT
TRBJ2-1,TRBV6-1,.,.,CASSDGGTAYNEQFF,TGTGCCAGCAGTGATGGAGGGACAGCCTACAATGAGCAGTTCTTC
TRBJ2-3,TRBV10-1,.,once,CASSVHGTDTQYF,TGCGCCAGCAGTGTGCACGGGACAGATACGCAGTATTTT
TRBJ1-2,TRBV28,TRBD1,.,CASSRQGDGYTF,TGTGCCAGCAGCCGACAGGGAGATGGCTACACCTTC
TRBJ2-3,TRBV7-3,.,.,CASSFGVEPPTQYF,TGTGCCAGCAGCTTTGGCGTGGAGCCCCCGACGCAGTATTTT
TRBJ2-2,TRBV30,.,.,CAWRSGGTGELFF,TGTGCCTGGAGATCAGGAGGGACCGGGGAGCTGTTTTTT
TRBJ1-1,TRBV30,.,.,CAWSASVGLTERKAFF,TGTGCCTGGAGTGCCTCTGTGGGACTCACAGAGAGAAAAGCTTTCTTT
TRBJ2-5,TRBV7-7,TRBD1,.,CASSLASRTGLGTQYF,TGTGCTAGCAGCTTAGCGAGCAGGACAGGCCTGGGGACCCAGTACTTC
TRBJ1-3,TRBV12-5,.,.,CASGLVSRGTGNTIYF,TGTGCTAGTGGTTTGGTATCCAGGGGAACCGGAAACACCATATATTTT
TRBJ1-2,TRBV7-9,.,.,CASSPRETDGYTF,TGTGCCAGCAGCCCTCGGGAGACGGATGGCTACACCTTC
TRBJ1-5,TRBV2,.,.,CASSENSGNQPQHF,TGTGCCAGCAGTGAAAATAGTGGCAATCAGCCCCAGCATTTT
TRBJ2-1,TRBV18,.,.,CASSPSFENNEQFF,TGTGCCAGCTCACCATCGTTCGAGAACAATGAGCAGTTCTTC
TRBJ2-7,TRBV9,.,once,CASSVTQGDYEQYF,TGTGCCAGCAGCGTAACCCAGGGTGATTACGAGCAGTACTTC
TRBJ1-1,TRBV5-6,TRBD1,.,CASSRDRGRQRAEAFF,TGTGCCAGCAGCCGGGACAGGGGGCGACAAAGGGCTGAAGCTTTCTTT
TRBJ1-2,TRBV29-1,TRBD1,.,CSVEIVGQGAGGYTF,TGCAGCGTTGAAATCGTAGGGCAGGGGGCGGGTGGCTACACCTTC
TRBJ2-2,TRBV5-1,.,.,CASSSGLLGHRELFF,TGCGCCAGCAGCTCTGGACTACTGGGGCACCGGGAGCTGTTTTTT
TRBJ1-3,TRBV13,.,.,CASGERLNTIYF,TGTGCTTCCGGGGAGCGTTTAAACACCATATATTTT
TRBJ1-2,TRBV9,TRBD1,few,CASSRDSGTLEGYTF,TGTGCCAGCAGCCGGGACAGCGGAACCCTCGAGGGCTACACCTTC
TRBJ1-4,TRBV4-1,TRBD1,.,CASSRTGVNEKLFF,TGCGCCAGTTCCCGGACAGGGGTAAATGAAAAACTGTTTTTT
TRBJ2-3,TRBV30,TRBD2,.,CAWSPAGRADTQYF,TGTGCCTGGAGCCCGGCAGGGAGGGCAGATACGCAGTATTTT
TRBJ2-4,TRBV5-4,TRBD2,.,CASSDGTSGIAKNIQYF,TGTGCCAGCAGCGATGGGACTAGCGGGATAGCCAAAAACATTCAGTACTTC
TRBJ2-7,TRBV7-6,TRBD2,.,CASSLGLGGLDEQYF,TGTGCCAGCAGCCTCGGCCTGGGGGGGTTGGACGAGCAGTACTTC
TRBJ1-2,TRBV19,.,.,CASSGYREKGYGYTF,TGTGCCAGTAGTGGCTACAGGGAAAAGGGCTATGGCTACACCTTC
TRBJ2-1,TRBV2,TRBD2,.,CASSEWTSGLYNEQFF,TGTGCCAGCAGTGAATGGACTAGCGGCTTATACAATGAGCAGTTCTTC
TRBJ1-2,TRBV28,TRBD1,.,CASSPPGQGLGYTF,TGTGCCAGCAGTCCCCCGGGACAGGGACTTGGCTACACCTTC
TRBJ2-1,TRBV5-1,.,.,CASSLAGGYEQFF,TGCGCCAGCAGCTTGGCTGGGGGCTATGAGCAGTTCTTC
TRBJ1-3,TRBV6-5,.,.,CASSYRGKTGNTIYF,TGTGCCAGCAGTTACCGGGGTAAAACTGGAAACACCATATATTTT
TRBJ1-3,TRBV18,TRBD1,.,CASSPTQGASGNTIYF,TGTGCCAGCTCACCCACACAGGGGGCCTCTGGAAACACCATATATTTT
TRBJ1-1,TRBV19,.,.,CASSIQGGNTEAFF,TGTGCCAGTAGTATCCAGGGTGGGAACACTGAAGCTTTCTTT
TRBJ2-7,TRBV19,.,.,CASSIGWRDEQYF,TGTGCCAGTAGTATAGGGTGGAGGGACGAGCAGTACTTC
TRBJ1-3,TRBV5-1,TRBD1,.,CASSFTGETGNTIYF,TGCGCCAGCAGCTTCACAGGGGAAACGGGAAACACCATATATTTT
TRBJ2-3,TRBV19,TRBD2,.,CASSLRLAGGPGDTQYF,TGTGCCAGTAGTCTCAGACTAGCGGGAGGGCCGGGGGATACGCAGTATTTT
TRBJ1-5,TRBV19,TRBD1,once,CASSGTGDKDNQPQHF,TGTGCCAGTAGCGGGACAGGGGATAAGGACAATCAGCCCCAGCATTTT
TRBJ2-3,TRBV28,TRBD2,once,CASSLLDRLAGADTQYF,TGTGCCAGCAGCCTCCTGGACAGACTAGCGGGAGCAGATACGCAGTATTTT
TRBJ2-1,TRBV11-3,.,.,CASSRREKHNEQFF,TGTGCCAGCAGCAGGCGGGAAAAACACAATGAGCAGTTCTTC
TRBJ2-7,TRBV7-9,.,.,CASSPYYEQYF,TGTGCCAGCAGCCCTTACTACGAGCAGTACTTC
TRBJ1-1,TRBV6-5,.,.,CASSYLGSTEAFF,TGTGCCAGCAGTTATTTGGGGAGCACTGAAGCTTTCTTT
TRBJ1-1,TRBV5-1,TRBD1,.,CASSLQGLTEAFF,TGCGCCAGCAGTTTACAGGGGTTAACTGAAGCTTTCTTT
TRBJ1-1,TRBV7-9,.,.,CASSFREGTTEAFF,TGTGCCAGCAGCTTCAGGGAGGGGACCACTGAAGCTTTCTTT
TRBJ1-2,TRBV29-1,.,.,CSVTTGLDTF,TGCAGCGTGACAACAGGGTTGGACACCTTC
TRBJ2-1,TRBV10-1,TRBD2,.,CASSGLAGNRSYNEQFF,TGCGCCAGCAGTGGGCTAGCGGGCAACCGGTCCTACAATGAGCAGTTCTTC
TRBJ2-2,TRBV7-3,.,.,CASSLMVSSHTGELFF,TGTGCCAGCAGCTTAATGGTCTCTAGTCACACCGGGGAGCTGTTTTTT